This TCR beta chain was sequenced for a study of T cell repertoires in cytomegalovirus infection. Study as a whole: In public TCR beta signatures, there were indications of both CMV infection and matching HLA type.

This clonotype was recorded a few times. Its antigen is undetermined. Study results and caveats: Carriers of CMV plus the relevant HLA were identified by cumulative public TCR beta family frequency. In two of eight donors, the top clonotype was HLA-C-restricted CMV-specific.

TCRdb called the reads again in MiXCR, with one record for every CDR3 protein. The data hold roughly 700,000 distinct CDR3 sequences, with around 32% observed a single time. V lost 0 bases to trimming and J lost 3 bases; unmatched junction nucleotides: 5. Germline CDR1 SGHDN, CDR2 FVKESK. CDR3 size: 15 residues. The sequence was collected from a human donor in good health (CMV status not recorded). Some clones in this sample may be carry-over from other donors' samples. The chain combines TRBV14 with TRBJ2-7, with TRBD1 matching 7 bases. Sequenced here: cultured PBMCs, sampled from culture after CMV antigen stimulation. The DNA of the CDR3 is TGTGCCAGCAGCCAAGATGGACAGGCGGGCTACGAGCAGTACTTC. This gives the protein CASSQDGQAGYEQYF.